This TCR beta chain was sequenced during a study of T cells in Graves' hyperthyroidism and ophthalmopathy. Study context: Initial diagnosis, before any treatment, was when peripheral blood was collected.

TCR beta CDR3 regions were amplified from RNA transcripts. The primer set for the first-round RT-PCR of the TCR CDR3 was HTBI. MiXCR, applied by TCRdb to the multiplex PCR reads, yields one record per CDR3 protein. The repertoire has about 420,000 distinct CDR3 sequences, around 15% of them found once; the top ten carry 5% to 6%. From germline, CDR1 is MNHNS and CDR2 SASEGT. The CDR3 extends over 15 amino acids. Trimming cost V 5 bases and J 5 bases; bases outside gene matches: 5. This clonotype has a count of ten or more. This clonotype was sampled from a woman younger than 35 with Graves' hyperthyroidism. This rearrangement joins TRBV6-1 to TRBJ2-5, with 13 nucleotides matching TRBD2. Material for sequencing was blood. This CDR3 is CASSRTSGRWETQYF. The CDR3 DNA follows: TGTGCCAGCAGTAGGACTAGCGGGAGATGGGAGACCCAGTACTTC.